This T cell receptor (beta chain) was profiled in a study of control samples from healthy donors and cancer patients. The V gene's germline CDR1 is MNHEY and CDR2 SMNVEV (reference sequence). Trimming took off 6 bases at V and 2 bases at J, with 15 bases between the two ends. The CDR3 totals 15 residues. Here immunoSEQ multiplex PCR was the method, and the copy in TCRdb shows in-frame clones only, minus some. The profile shows some 130,000 clones, 80% to 95% of them singletons. V and J are TRBV27 and TRBJ2-3, with D maybe TRBD2 (5 bases). The sequencing input was blood. This TCR derives from a man aged 18 to 29 in good health. For the CDR3, the DNA is TGTGCCAGCAGGTTAGCGTTGGCCCCCACAGATACGCAGTATTTT. This codes for CASRLALAPTDTQYF.